Shown below are 23 T cell receptor beta chains from a single sample sequenced in a study of sequential checkpoint blockade in melanoma. Specified treatment: randomized to nivolumab then ipilimumab (arm A) or the reverse (arm B). Generated by immunoSEQ multiplex PCR, the TCRdb table keeps only in-frame clones and is missing some. The sample includes approximately 20,000 clones, roughly 61% seen only once; the top ten take 15% to 20%. This sample comprised CD8+ T cells sorted from blood (inferred from file names), obtained from a patient given nivolumab and ipilimumab in sequence. The origin of the receptors is a human donor with melanoma.

The chain employs TRBV5-6 and TRBJ2-5; the match to TRBD1 covers 10 bases. This CDR3 is 14 amino acids long. With V trimmed by 4 bases and J by 7 bases, 7 bases remained unmatched. In germline, CDR1 is SGHDT, CDR2 YYEEEE. The CDR3 here is CASSPGQGLVTQYF. In nucleotides, the CDR3 is TGTGCCAGCAGCCCGGGACAGGGGTTAGTGACCCAGTACTTC.

The rearrangement links TRBV15 to TRBJ1-2, with a possible D match to TRBD1 (5 bases). This CDR3 is 18 amino acids long. Germline CDR1 and CDR2: LNHNV and YYDKDF (reference sequence). The V end lost 1 base, the J end lost 5 bases, and 23 bases lay between the germline ends. The CDR3: CATSRGKQALSNHYGYTF. In DNA form, the CDR3 reads TGTGCCACCAGCAGAGGAAAACAGGCCCTCAGCAATCATTATGGCTACACCTTC. Together with reference TRBV15 and TRBJ1-2, the CDR3 gives the full variable domain: DAMVIQNPRYQVTQFGKPVTLSCSQTLNHNVMYWYQQKSSQAPKLLFHYYDKDFNNEADTPDNFQSRRPNTSFCFLDIRSPGLGDTAMYLCATSRGKQALSNHYGYTFGSGTRLTVV.

V and J are TRBV7-3 and TRBJ2-2, with 13 bases matching TRBD2. Unmatched junction bases numbered 7, after V lost 5 bases and J lost 1 base. The CDR3 has 18 amino acids. Germline V gives CDR1 SGHTA, CDR2 FQGTGA. The CDR3, as DNA: TGTGCCAGCAGCCCCTTGGGACTAGCGGGGCGGAACACCGGGGAGCTGTTTTTT. It translates to CASSPLGLAGRNTGELFF.

The genes are TRBV27 and TRBJ1-1; 7 nucleotides agree with TRBD1. This CDR3 has 13 residues. J gave up 0 bases and V 10 bases, and 5 bases lay outside the gene matches. Germline CDR1 MNHEY, CDR2 SMNVEV (reference sequence). In DNA form, the CDR3 reads TGTGCCACCTCGGGACAGTTGAACACTGAAGCTTTCTTT. Protein: CATSGQLNTEAFF.

In this sample, this clone is medium-sized. The rearrangement joins TRBV28 to TRBJ2-2, with 7 bases aligning to TRBD1. Germline values: CDR1 MDHEN, CDR2 SYDVKM. The CDR3 sequence is 15 residues long. V trimming: 5 bases; J trimming: 1 base; junction bases outside the gene matches: 4. In DNA, the CDR3 is TGTGCCAGCAGTCCCGGGACAGAGAACACCGGGGAGCTGTTTTTT. Its protein product is CASSPGTENTGELFF. Full variable domain (missing parts from reference TRBV28 and TRBJ2-2): DVKVTQSSRYLVKRTGEKVFLECVQDMDHENMFWYRQDPGLGLRLIYFSYDVKMKEKGDIPEGYSVSREKKERFSLILESASTNQTSMYLCASSPGTENTGELFFGEGSRLTVL.

This clone was seen a few times. The DNA of the CDR3 is TGTGCCAGCAGCTCAGGGTTTACGGGTCTTTACGAGCAGTACTTC. The encoded protein is CASSSGFTGLYEQYF. The chain recombines TRBV7-3 with TRBJ2-7, with D possibly TRBD1 on 5 matching bases. Trimming pared 4 bases from V and 4 bases from J, leaving 17 bases between. Germline V CDR1 and CDR2: SGHTA, FQGTGA. This CDR3 comprises 15 residues.

The V gene is TRBV6-4, the J gene TRBJ2-3; 10 nucleotides match TRBD1. Germline V gives CDR1 MRHNA, CDR2 SNTAGT. Trimming at V came to 0 bases and at J to 4 bases, leaving 1 base not matched to a gene. The CDR3 has 15 amino acids. The CDR3 DNA reads as TGTGCCAGCAGTGACTCGACAGGGGGCCCAGATACGCAGTATTTT. This encodes CASSDSTGGPDTQYF.

In this sample, this clone is medium-sized (0.01 to 0.1%). The V call is TRBV28, the J call TRBJ1-3; D is unclear. The germline V and J ends were trimmed by 8 bases and 2 bases, with 16 bases remaining between them. The CDR3 has 15 amino acids. Germline V gene data show CDR1 as MDHEN and CDR2 as SYDVKM. The CDR3 nucleotides read TGTGCCAGCCAGAAGTTGTCAGTGACTGGAAACACCATATATTTT. The encoded protein is CASQKLSVTGNTIYF.

V and J are TRBV11-2 and TRBJ2-7; 7 bases agree with TRBD1. This CDR3 is built from 14 residues. With V trimmed by 4 bases and J by 4 bases, 7 bases remained unmatched. Germline loops: CDR1 SGHAT, CDR2 FQNNGV. CDR3 region: CASSSEGAGYEQYF. The CDR3 coding sequence is TGTGCCAGCAGCTCCGAGGGGGCAGGATACGAGCAGTACTTC.

This clone was seen a handful of times. The V and J genes are TRBV5-6 and TRBJ1-1; 8 bases are shared with TRBD1. Looked up from germline, CDR1 is SGHDT and CDR2 is YYEEEE. The CDR3 spans 15 residues. J lost 5 bases, V lost 4 bases, and 10 bases had no gene match. DNA for the CDR3: TGTGCCAGCAGCCTGCGGACAGGGCTGCGGACTGAAGCTTTCTTT. Translating it yields CASSLRTGLRTEAFF. Full variable domain (remainder filled in from reference TRBV5-6 and TRBJ1-1): DAGVTQSPTHLIKTRGQQVTLRCSPKSGHDTVSWYQQALGQGPQFIFQYYEEEERQRGNFPDRFSGHQFPNYSSELNVNALLLGDSALYLCASSLRTGLRTEAFFGQGTRLTVV.

This chain joins TRBV5-5 and TRBJ2-7; no definite D call. Deletions cut 7 bases from V and 2 bases from J, with 10 bases between. Germline CDR1 and CDR2: SGHKS and YYEKEE (reference sequence). The CDR3 spans 12 residues. The DNA for the CDR3 is TGTGCCAGCGTTGGGCAAACCTACGAGCAGTACTTC. Protein product: CASVGQTYEQYF.

The chain joins TRBV19 to TRBJ2-5, with D perhaps matching TRBD1 (5 bases). The J call is doubtful: the DNA matches TRBJ2-7 better. The germline V gene has CDR1 LNHDA and CDR2 SQIVND (reference sequence). There are 14 residues in the CDR3. The CDR3 is CASRSPGPTYEQYF. In nucleotides, the CDR3 is TGTGCCAGTAGGTCCCCAGGGCCCACCTACGAGCAGTACTTC.

This clone appeared a few times. This chain links TRBV5-4 with TRBJ2-7; 9 bases match TRBD2. Germline values: CDR1 SGHNT, CDR2 YYREEE (reference sequence). The CDR3 contains 14 residues. J gave up 3 bases and V 6 bases, and 7 bases lay outside the gene matches. The CDR3: CASNERGADYEQYF. CDR3 nucleotide sequence: TGTGCCAGCAACGAGCGGGGGGCTGACTACGAGCAGTACTTC. The complete variable domain, with remaining parts taken from reference TRBV5-4 and TRBJ2-7, reads ETGVTQSPTHLIKTRGQQVTLRCSSQSGHNTVSWYQQALGQGPQFIFQYYREEENGRGNFPPRFSGLQFPNYSSELNVNALELDDSALYLCASNERGADYEQYFGPGTRLTVT.

The chain combines TRBV7-9 with TRBJ1-2; D uncertain. The V end lost 4 bases, the J end lost 7 bases, and 19 bases lay between the germline ends. Looked up from germline, CDR1 is SEHNR and CDR2 is FQNEAQ (reference sequence). The CDR3 covers 15 residues. The CDR3, as DNA: TGTGCCAGCAGCTCTACCCCCGGGTTCGTTCGTGGCTACACCTTC. This codes for CASSSTPGFVRGYTF.

The chain uses TRBV15 and TRBJ1-1; TRBD1 aligns across 7 bases. This CDR3 is built from 13 residues. V was pared by 0 bases and J by 8 bases, with 3 bases of the junction left unmatched. Per germline, CDR1 LNHNV and CDR2 YYDKDF (reference sequence). The CDR3 loop reads CATSRDRDSEAFF. CDR3 sequence (DNA): TGTGCCACCAGCAGAGATCGGGACAGCGAAGCTTTCTTT.

J is TRBJ2-4 and V is TRBV11-2; D perhaps matches TRBD1 (5 bases). The CDR3 covers 16 residues. Germline V gives CDR1 SGHAT, CDR2 FQNNGV. Trimming stripped 3 bases from V and 0 bases from J, with 12 bases between. The CDR3 reads CASSLLGALAKNIQYF. Written as DNA, the CDR3 is TGTGCCAGCAGCTTGTTAGGGGCCCTAGCCAAAAACATTCAGTACTTC.

CDR3 bases: TGTGCCAGCAGTTACTCCCGACAGTGGCTCCAGCCCCAGCATTTT. Its protein is CASSYSRQWLQPQHF. The J gene is TRBJ1-5, the V gene TRBV6-6, with D tentatively TRBD1 (5 bases). The CDR3 has 15 amino acids. The V gene lost 0 bases and the J gene lost 7 bases, with 13 bases spanning the gap. In germline, CDR1 is MNHNY, CDR2 SVGAGI (reference sequence).

The V call is TRBV4-2, the J call TRBJ2-1; 8 bases fit TRBD2. Germline assignment: CDR1 LGHNA and CDR2 YNFKEQ. The V gene end was trimmed by 2 bases and the J gene end by 5 bases; junction bases not matched to a gene: 14. This CDR3 contains 18 residues. The chain's CDR3 is CASSQLFPEREMHNEQFF. CDR3 coding DNA: TGTGCCAGCAGCCAACTCTTTCCCGAGCGGGAGATGCACAATGAGCAGTTCTTC.

This clone was observed a handful of times. An end of the junction does not agree with germline; a read error may underlie this. This CDR3 reads CASSSQGSGANVLTF. The CDR3 DNA follows: TGTGCCAGCAGCTCGCAGGGATCTGGGGCCAACGTCCTGACTTTC. The chain couples TRBV5-3 to TRBJ2-6, with D possibly being TRBD1 (5 bases). TRBV5-3 is an ORF, and what it does is uncertain. The CDR3 is 15 residues long.

This clone was seen only a few times. Germline and junction disagree at one end, which may indicate a read error. The V and J genes are TRBV19 and TRBJ2-2; 10 bases are a match to TRBD1. The germline V gene has CDR1 LNHDA and CDR2 SQIVND (reference sequence). CDR3 size: 16 residues. DNA for the CDR3: TGTGCCAGTAGTCCGGGGGACAGGGGCGGGCACCGGGGAGCTGTTTTT. It codes for CASSPGDRGGHRGAVF.

This clone appeared once. The chain links TRBV4-1 to TRBJ2-7, with TRBD2 as a possible D gene (6 bases). Per the germline V gene, CDR1 is MGHRA and CDR2 is YSYEKL. Trimming removed 5 bases at V and 1 base at J, with 9 bases between. CDR3 length: 13 amino acids. The CDR3 protein is CASSVAVSYEQYF. CDR3 in DNA: TGCGCCAGCAGCGTAGCGGTTTCCTACGAGCAGTACTTC.

This chain connects TRBV7-2 to TRBJ2-7; weak D call: TRBD2 (6 bases). Germline V CDR1 and CDR2: SGHTA, FQGNSA. The CDR3 contains 14 residues. V was pared by 3 bases and J by 0 bases, with 9 bases between. CDR3 nucleotides: TGTGCCAGCAGCTTTTCGACTAGCTCCTACGAGCAGTACTTC. It codes for CASSFSTSSYEQYF.

The chain carries TRBV2 and TRBJ1-2, with TRBD1 matching over 9 bases. Germline V gives CDR1 SNHLY, CDR2 FYNNEI. V dropped 8 bases and J dropped 4; count of bases not matched to a gene: 11. CDR3 length: 15 residues. The CDR3 protein is CASLIQGALGYGYTF. Here the CDR3 DNA reads TGTGCCAGCCTCATACAGGGGGCGCTGGGCTATGGCTACACCTTC.